A selection of T cell receptor beta chains follows, all from one sample in a study of blood T cell repertoires in COVID-19. Only in-frame clones appear in the TCRdb table, and some are missing; sequencing was by immunoSEQ multiplex PCR. This sample has 75,000 to 100,000 clones, with roughly nine tenths found just once. Sequences were obtained from peripheral blood. These TCRs come from a man between 65 and 85 years old with acute or convalescent COVID-19. The CDR3 runs from the conserved cysteine through the conserved F or W. D genes are given only for firm matches.

>TRBD1|TRBJ1-4|TRBV3-1/TRBV3-2
CASSQGDREVEKLFF
>-|TRBJ1-2|TRBV28
CASRLGGGGYTF
>TRBD1|TRBJ2-5|TRBV28
CASSFGDRESKTQYF
>-|TRBJ1-5|TRBV6-6
CASSYSAGQGLQPQHF
>-|TRBJ2-7|TRBV11-2
CASSLDGQSYEQYF
>TRBD1|TRBJ1-2|TRBV5-4
CASSWTGHGYTF
>TRBD1|TRBJ2-5|TRBV2
CARQGAGETQYF
>TRBD1|TRBJ1-1|TRBV5-1
CASSFGTAEAFF
>-|TRBJ1-1|TRBV11-2
CASDSGGFEAFF
>-|TRBJ2-7|TRBV9
CASSRDGRKSSYEQYF
>-|TRBJ1-4|TRBV28
CASSLPTGGGEKLFF
>TRBD1|TRBJ2-7|TRBV19
CASSIRQGARYEQYF
>-|TRBJ1-1|TRBV29-1
CSVGRRGGNTEAFF
>-|TRBJ1-6|TRBV6-1
CASSESRGGSPLHF
>-|TRBJ1-1|TRBV27
CASSFSGRANTEAFF
>-|TRBJ1-5|TRBV7-2
CASSGRGGDQPQHF
>TRBD1|TRBJ2-4|TRBV2
CASRRRQGAVAKNIQYF